Below, 14 T cell receptor beta chains from the same sample are listed, as sequenced in a study of OX40 agonist ivuxolimab in advanced cancers. The repertoire was sequenced with immunoSEQ multiplex PCR; TCRdb's copy has only in-frame clones and lacks some. Altogether 70,000 or so clones are present, around nine tenths being singletons, with the ten largest covering approximately 0.63%. Sequenced here: CD4+ or CD8+ T cells sorted from blood, sampled in a trial of the OX40 agonist ivuxolimab. Receptors originate from an adult with an advanced solid tumor such as melanoma, head and neck, liver or kidney cancer.

Written as DNA, the CDR3 is TGTGCCAGCAGCCCGACCCCAACGACAACGGGGACTGAAGCTTTCTTT. Translation gives CASSPTPTTTGTEAFF. V gene TRBV11-2 combines with J gene TRBJ1-1; D unclear. There are 16 residues in the CDR3. V gave up 5 bases and J gave up 5 bases, with 21 bases separating them. In germline, CDR1 is SGHAT, CDR2 FQNNGV.

CDR3 in DNA: TGTGCCAGTAGTACCGGCCGGGACGGTAATGGAAACACCATATATTTT. Translated: CASSTGRDGNGNTIYF. The V call is TRBV19, the J call TRBJ1-3; D possibly corresponds to TRBD1 (5 bases). The CDR3 runs 16 residues. Germline CDR1 LNHDA, CDR2 SQIVND (reference sequence). V lost 4 bases, J lost 3 bases, and 16 bases lay in between.

V is TRBV5-4 and J is TRBJ2-5; TRBD2 matches at 8 bases. The CDR3 spans 16 residues. Germline V CDR1 and CDR2: SGHNT, YYREEE (reference sequence). With V trimmed by 7 bases and J by 1 base, 12 bases remained unmatched. As DNA, the CDR3 is TGTGCCAGCGGATCCGGGGGGGCCGGACTCCAAGAGACCCAGTACTTC. Translated: CASGSGGAGLQETQYF. Full variable domain (outside the CDR3, taken from reference TRBV5-4 and TRBJ2-5): ETGVTQSPTHLIKTRGQQVTLRCSSQSGHNTVSWYQQALGQGPQFIFQYYREEENGRGNFPPRFSGLQFPNYSSELNVNALELDDSALYLCASGSGGAGLQETQYFGPGTRLLVL.

This chain links TRBV20-1 with TRBJ1-5; no reliable D call. Trimming removed 5 bases from V and 5 bases from J, with 7 bases in between. The length of the CDR3 is 11 residues. Germline loops: CDR1 DFQATT, CDR2 SNEGSKA (reference sequence). CDR3 region: CSARTDQPQHF. The CDR3 nucleotides are TGCAGTGCTCGGACGGATCAGCCCCAGCATTTT.

The V gene is TRBV4-2, the J gene TRBJ2-7, with 7 bases identical to TRBD2. V was clipped by 1 base and J by 2 bases; unmatched bases: 8. The germline CDR1 and CDR2 sequences are LGHNA and YNFKEQ. The CDR3 has 16 residues. As DNA, the CDR3 is TGTGCCAGCAGCCAAGTCGGGCCTAGCGGAGCCTACGAGCAGTACTTC. This encodes CASSQVGPSGAYEQYF.

This clone was detected only once. The chain uses TRBV5-4 and TRBJ1-2; no firm D call. The V end was cut by 0 bases, the J end by 5 bases, with 14 bases between. Germline values: CDR1 SGHNT, CDR2 YYREEE (reference sequence). The CDR3 loop spans 15 amino acids. For the CDR3, the DNA is TGTGCCAGCAGCTTGGCTTCCAGGAGTTTGTATGGCTACACCTTC. This encodes CASSLASRSLYGYTF.

This chain uses TRBV5-1 with TRBJ2-5; the D gene is possibly TRBD1 (5 bases). The V gene lost 2 bases and the J gene lost 5 bases, with 13 bases spanning the gap. The CDR3 extends over 14 amino acids. Per germline, CDR1 SGHRS and CDR2 YFSETQ. The CDR3 loop reads CASSFDTGGETQYF. CDR3 nucleotides: TGCGCCAGCAGCTTCGACACAGGTGGGGAGACCCAGTACTTC. Combining the CDR3 with reference TRBV5-1 and TRBJ2-5 gives the whole variable domain KAGVTQTPRYLIKTRGQQVTLSCSPISGHRSVSWYQQTPGQGLQFLFEYFSETQRNKGNFPGRFSGRQFSNSRSEMNVSTLELGDSALYLCASSFDTGGETQYFGPGTRLLVL.

V usage is TRBV10-3 and J usage is TRBJ1-6, with TRBD1 as a possible D gene (5 bases). V lost 3 bases and J 8 bases, leaving 11 bases between the germline ends. Germline assignment: CDR1 ENHRY and CDR2 SYGVKD. The CDR3 covers 14 residues. CDR3 sequence reads: CAISERGVDSPLHF. CDR3 in DNA: TGTGCCATCAGTGAACGAGGGGTGGATTCACCCCTCCACTTT.

This chain uses TRBV7-9 with TRBJ2-7, with 7 nucleotides matching TRBD1. The V segment lost 5 bases and the J segment 8 bases; nucleotides outside the gene matches: 12. In germline, CDR1 is SEHNR, CDR2 FQNEAQ (reference sequence). This CDR3 contains 14 residues. The CDR3 region is CASSQDRSMVKQYF. Written as DNA, the CDR3 is TGTGCCAGCAGCCAGGACAGGTCAATGGTTAAGCAGTACTTC.

As DNA, the CDR3 is TGTGCCAGCAGTTACGATCAGGGGGCTAACTATGGCTACACCTTC. Translating it yields CASSYDQGANYGYTF. The chain carries TRBV6-6 and TRBJ1-2; 7 bases map to TRBD1. The CDR3 is made up of 15 amino acids. J lost 0 bases, V lost 2 bases, and 3 bases had no gene match. Germline V gives CDR1 MNHNY, CDR2 SVGAGI (reference sequence).

This chain joins TRBV6-6 and TRBJ2-1; D is undetermined. V lost 6 bases to trimming and J lost 6 bases, with 12 bases between them. CDR1 and CDR2 (germline): MNHNY, SVGAGI (reference sequence). The CDR3 is made up of 13 amino acids. CDR3 amino acids: CASSLTETNEQFF. The DNA for the CDR3 is TGTGCCAGCAGCCTTACCGAGACCAATGAGCAGTTCTTC.

The rearrangement joins TRBV30 to TRBJ1-4, with 8 bases that match TRBD1. V was pared by 5 bases and J by 4 bases, with 0 bases of the junction left unmatched. The CDR3 is made up of 12 amino acids. The V gene's germline CDR1 is GTSNPN and CDR2 SVGIG (reference sequence). The CDR3 nucleotides read TGTGCCTGGGGACAGGGTAATGAAAAACTGTTTTTT. As protein: CAWGQGNEKLFF.

The chain couples TRBV4-1 to TRBJ2-1; tentatively, D is TRBD2 (6 bases). V was trimmed by 3 bases and J by 7 bases, leaving 16 bases between them. Germline lookup yields CDR1 MGHRA and CDR2 YSYEKL. This CDR3 has 15 amino acids. The chain's CDR3 is CASSQQEGTFNEQFF. CDR3 DNA sequence: TGCGCCAGCAGCCAGCAGGAGGGAACCTTTAATGAGCAGTTCTTC.

This sequence joins TRBV15 and TRBJ2-1; TRBD2 aligns across 7 bases. The CDR3 is 16 amino acids. The J segment lost 6 bases and the V segment lost 0 bases, leaving 8 bases of the junction unmatched. Germline CDR1 LNHNV, CDR2 YYDKDF (reference sequence). Here the CDR3 reads CATSRDLAGVGNEQFF. The CDR3 nucleotides are TGTGCCACCAGCAGAGATTTGGCGGGAGTTGGCAATGAGCAGTTCTTC.